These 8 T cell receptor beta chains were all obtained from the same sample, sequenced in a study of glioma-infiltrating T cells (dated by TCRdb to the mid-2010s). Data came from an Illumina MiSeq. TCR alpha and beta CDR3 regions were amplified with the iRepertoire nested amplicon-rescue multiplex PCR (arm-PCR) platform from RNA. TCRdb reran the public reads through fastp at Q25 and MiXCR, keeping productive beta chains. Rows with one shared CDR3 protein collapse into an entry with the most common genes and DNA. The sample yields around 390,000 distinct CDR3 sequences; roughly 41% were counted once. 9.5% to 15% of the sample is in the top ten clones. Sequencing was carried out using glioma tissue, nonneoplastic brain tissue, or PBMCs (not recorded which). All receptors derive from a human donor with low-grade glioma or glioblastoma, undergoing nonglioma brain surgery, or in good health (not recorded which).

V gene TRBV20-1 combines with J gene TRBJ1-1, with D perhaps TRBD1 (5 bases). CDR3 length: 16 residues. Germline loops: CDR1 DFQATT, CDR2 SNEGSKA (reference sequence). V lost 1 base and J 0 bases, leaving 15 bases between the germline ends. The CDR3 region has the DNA TGCAGTGCTAGAGGTCTCTGGGACCAAATGAACACTGAAGCTTTCTTT. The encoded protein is CSARGLWDQMNTEAFF.

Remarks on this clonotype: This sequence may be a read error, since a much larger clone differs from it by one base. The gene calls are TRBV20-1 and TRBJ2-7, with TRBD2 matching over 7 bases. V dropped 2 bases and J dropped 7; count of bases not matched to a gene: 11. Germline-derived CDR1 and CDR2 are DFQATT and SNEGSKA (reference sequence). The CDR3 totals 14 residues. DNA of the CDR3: TGCAGTGCTAGATTTCGCGGGGGTATCAATGAGCAGTACTTC. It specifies CSARFRGGINEQYF.

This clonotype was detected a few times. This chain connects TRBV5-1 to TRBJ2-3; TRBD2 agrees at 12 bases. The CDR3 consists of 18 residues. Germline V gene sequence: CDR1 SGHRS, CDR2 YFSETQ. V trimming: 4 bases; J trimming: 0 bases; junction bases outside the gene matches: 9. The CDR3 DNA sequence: TGCGCCAGCAGCCCTGGAGGCCTAGCGGGAGGGAGCACAGATACGCAGTATTTT. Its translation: CASSPGGLAGGSTDTQYF.

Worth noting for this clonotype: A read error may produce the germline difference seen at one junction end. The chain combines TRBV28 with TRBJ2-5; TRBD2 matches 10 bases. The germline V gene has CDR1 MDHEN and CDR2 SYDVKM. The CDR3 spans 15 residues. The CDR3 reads CASIPLAGPQGTQYF. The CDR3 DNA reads TGTGCCAGCATCCCACTAGCGGGACCTCAAGGGACCCAGTACTTC.

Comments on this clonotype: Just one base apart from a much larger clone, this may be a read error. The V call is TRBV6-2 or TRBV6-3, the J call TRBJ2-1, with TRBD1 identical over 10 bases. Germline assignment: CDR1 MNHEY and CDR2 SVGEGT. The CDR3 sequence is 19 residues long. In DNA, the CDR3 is TGTGCCAGAAGTTCCAGACAGGGGGCAGTTTGGAGCTCCTACAATGAGCAGTTCTTC. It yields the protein CARSSRQGAVWSSYNEQFF.

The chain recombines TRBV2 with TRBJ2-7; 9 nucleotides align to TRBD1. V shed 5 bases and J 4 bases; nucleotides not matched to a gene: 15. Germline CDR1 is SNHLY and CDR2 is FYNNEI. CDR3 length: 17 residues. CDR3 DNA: TGTGCCAGCAGTCACGGACAGGGGACCGGGAACGGGTACGAGCAGTACTTC. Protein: CASSHGQGTGNGYEQYF.

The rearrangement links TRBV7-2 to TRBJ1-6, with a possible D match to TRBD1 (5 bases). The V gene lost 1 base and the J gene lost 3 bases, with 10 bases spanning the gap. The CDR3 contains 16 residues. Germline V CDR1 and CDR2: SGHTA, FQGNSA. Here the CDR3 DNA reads TGTGCCAGCAGCTTAGGGGGGGAGTTCTATAATTCACCCCTCCACTTT. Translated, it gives CASSLGGEFYNSPLHF.

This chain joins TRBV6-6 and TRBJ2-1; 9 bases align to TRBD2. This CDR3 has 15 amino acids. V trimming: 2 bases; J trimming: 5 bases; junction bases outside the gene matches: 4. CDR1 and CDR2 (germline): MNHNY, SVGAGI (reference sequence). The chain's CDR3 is CASSYTSGFNNEQFF. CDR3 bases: TGTGCCAGCAGTTACACTAGCGGGTTCAACAATGAGCAGTTCTTC.